A selection of T cell receptor beta chains follows, all from one sample in a study of T cell responses to AZD1222 COVID-19 vaccine. Profiled with immunoSEQ multiplex PCR; TCRdb holds only in-frame clones, not every one. This table holds over 150,000 clones, roughly 88% found once. The sequences come from peripheral blood, collected on day 0 of AZD1222 vaccination. All receptors derive from an adult in good health. Each CDR3 is given with its conserved first and last residue. The D gene is left open where the match is weak. Part of the rows lack a size; the others show once, few, many or a class for expanded clones.

clone size | J gene | D gene | V gene | CDR3 protein | CDR3 DNA
once | TRBJ1-5 | . | TRBV5-1 | CASSFGGAQPQHF | TGCGCCAGCAGCTTTGGCGGGGCTCAGCCCCAGCATTTT
. | TRBJ2-1 | . | TRBV20-1 | CSARKDEQFF | TGCAGTGCTAGAAAGGATGAGCAGTTCTTC
. | TRBJ1-1 | . | TRBV30 | CAWSVDRSFEAFF | TGTGCCTGGAGTGTAGACAGAAGCTTTGAAGCTTTCTTT
. | TRBJ1-2 | . | TRBV24-1 | CATSGQGKQGYTF | TGTGCCACCTCGGGTCAGGGGAAGCAGGGCTACACCTTC
. | TRBJ1-4 | . | TRBV7-9 | CASSRQNSNEKLFF | TGTGCCAGCAGTAGACAGAACTCTAATGAAAAACTGTTTTTT
few | TRBJ1-4 | . | TRBV6-6 | CASSPSGTNEKLFF | TGTGCCAGCAGCCCCAGTGGAACTAATGAAAAACTGTTTTTT
. | TRBJ1-6 | . | TRBV24-1 | CATSDFSGEPLHF | TGTGCCACCAGTGATTTTTCCGGCGAACCCCTCCACTTT
once | TRBJ2-2 | . | TRBV7-8 | CASNPVINTGELFF | TGTGCCAGCAACCCGGTCATAAACACCGGGGAGCTGTTTTTT
. | TRBJ1-6 | . | TRBV5-1 | CASSLRGYLSYNSPLHF | TGCGCCAGCAGCTTGAGGGGCTACCTCTCCTATAATTCACCCCTCCACTTT
. | TRBJ2-3 | . | TRBV27 | CASMKDADTQYF | TGTGCCAGCATGAAAGACGCAGATACGCAGTATTTT